These 25 T cell receptor beta chains share one sample of origin, sequenced in a study of CD8 T cells in ankylosing spondylitis. Whole-study results and caveats: What appeared characteristic of ankylosing spondylitis blood was a TCR beta motif of seven to nine highly homologous variants.

TCRdb used MiXCR to reprocess the 5' RACE reads, holding one entry per CDR3 protein. The sample has approximately 520,000 distinct CDR3 sequences, roughly 5% seen once. Their antigens are not known. Source material: blood, either unsorted or a sorted T cell fraction (not recorded which). These TCRs come from a male donor with ankylosing spondylitis.

The CDR3 bases are TGTGCCAGCAGCCAACTGACGGGCCATAGCTCCTATAATTCACCCCTCCACTTT. It translates to CASSQLTGHSSYNSPLHF. The rearrangement uses TRBV4-2 and TRBJ1-6, with D hard to call. Per the germline V gene, CDR1 is LGHNA and CDR2 is YNFKEQ. This CDR3 region has 18 residues. The ends were cut back, 2 bases at V and 0 bases at J, with 14 bases in the middle.

The sample holds many counts of this clonotype. This chain uses TRBV20-1 with TRBJ2-4; TRBD1 might be the D (6 bases). Germline CDR1 DFQATT, CDR2 SNEGSKA (reference sequence). CDR3 size: 19 residues. V lost 0 bases, J lost 0 bases, and 21 bases lay in between. The CDR3 loop reads CSARDPVWGRRIAKNIQYF. The CDR3 DNA reads as TGCAGTGCTAGAGACCCTGTCTGGGGGCGAAGGATAGCCAAAAACATTCAGTACTTC.

At least ten counts were recorded for this clonotype. The V call is TRBV13, the J call TRBJ1-1; D may be TRBD1 (5 bases). This CDR3 contains 15 residues. Germline V CDR1 and CDR2: PRHDT, FYEKMQ (reference sequence). V lost 2 bases, J lost 4 bases, and 14 bases lay in between. The CDR3, as DNA: TGTGCCAGCAGCTTACCCCGGGGAAGGGGCACTGAAGCTTTCTTT. Its protein product is CASSLPRGRGTEAFF.

Ten or more counts support this clonotype. The chain joins TRBV10-3 to TRBJ1-2; a weak D match, TRBD1 (6 bases). The germline V gene has CDR1 ENHRY and CDR2 SYGVKD. The CDR3 length is 14 residues. Trimming pared 3 bases from V and 3 bases from J, leaving 11 bases between. The CDR3 reads CAISEVRGDYGYTF. CDR3 in DNA: TGTGCCATCAGTGAAGTTAGGGGGGACTATGGCTACACCTTC.

This clonotype was picked up a small number of times. This chain uses TRBV4-3 with TRBJ2-7; TRBD2 matches 14 bases. The CDR3 is made up of 19 amino acids. The germline CDR1 and CDR2 sequences are LGHNA and YSLEER. Trimming at V came to 3 bases and at J to 0 bases, leaving 10 bases not matched to a gene. The CDR3 DNA sequence: TGCGCCAGCAGCCACCTACCGGGACTAGCGGGGGAATCCTCCTACGAGCAGTACTTC. Amino acid sequence: CASSHLPGLAGESSYEQYF.

At least ten counts were recorded for this clonotype. The chain is built from TRBV7-2 and TRBJ2-3; D uncertain. The CDR3 runs to 15 residues. CDR1 SGHTA and CDR2 FQGNSA come from the germline V gene. Trimming stripped 3 bases from V and 4 bases from J, with 14 bases between. CDR3 coding DNA: TGTGCCAGCAGCTTTCGGGCCCCTTTCCCAGATACGCAGTATTTT. Translating it yields CASSFRAPFPDTQYF.

This clonotype was seen at least ten times. The V call is TRBV20-1, the J call TRBJ1-2, with D maybe TRBD1 (5 bases). CDR3 size: 12 residues. Per germline, CDR1 DFQATT and CDR2 SNEGSKA (reference sequence). V was pared by 2 bases and J by 5 bases, with 9 bases between. CDR3 loop: CSARRAGYGYTF. DNA of the CDR3: TGCAGTGCTAGACGGGCAGGGTATGGCTACACCTTC.

In this sample, this clonotype turned up many times. This chain joins TRBV12-3 or TRBV12-4 and TRBJ2-1; D gene unclear. Trimming shortened V by 3 bases and J by 2 bases, and 11 bases separated the two germline ends. The CDR3 spans 15 residues. The CDR3 loop is CASSLGHRAYNEQFF. DNA for the CDR3: TGTGCCAGCAGTTTGGGTCACAGAGCCTACAATGAGCAGTTCTTC.

This clonotype was seen repeatedly, ten times or more. The CDR3 DNA reads TGCGCCAGCAGCCAAGATAATTCATGGCAGGAGCAGTACTTC. Translated: CASSQDNSWQEQYF. The chain combines TRBV4-3 with TRBJ2-7; D is unresolved. The V end was cut by 0 bases, the J end by 7 bases, with 13 bases between. The germline gives CDR1 LGHNA, CDR2 YSLEER. The CDR3 spans 14 residues.

With respect to this clonotype: This may be a read error, as it is one base from a much larger clone. This CDR3 reads CASSQAALAGSDTQYF. The CDR3 DNA reads TGTGCCAGCAGCCAAGCTGCCCTTGCGGGCTCAGATACGCAGTATTTT. The chain is built from TRBV4-2 and TRBJ2-3, with D tentatively TRBD2 (5 bases). Trimming pared 1 base from V and 4 bases from J, leaving 15 bases between. From germline, CDR1 is LGHNA and CDR2 YNFKEQ. The length of the CDR3 is 16 residues.

The J gene is TRBJ2-2, the V gene TRBV11-2, with unresolved D. The CDR3 extends over 12 amino acids. V lost 8 bases to trimming and J lost 7 bases, with 11 bases between them. The germline V gene encodes CDR1 SGHAT and CDR2 FQNNGV. CDR3: CASPAWGGELFF. In DNA form, the CDR3 reads TGTGCCAGCCCCGCTTGGGGCGGGGAGCTGTTTTTT. The whole variable domain, filled in from reference TRBV11-2 and TRBJ2-2, reads EAGVAQSPRYKIIEKRQSVAFWCNPISGHATLYWYQQILGQGPKLLIQFQNNGVVDDSQLPKDRFSAERLKGVDSTLKIQPAKLEDSAVYLCASPAWGGELFFGEGSRLTVL.

This clonotype was recorded at least ten times. The gene calls are TRBV7-2 and TRBJ1-2; D gene ambiguous. The CDR3 totals 13 residues. Trimming left V 3 bases short and J 8 bases short, with 13 bases between. Germline loops: CDR1 SGHTA, CDR2 FQGNSA. The CDR3 DNA sequence: TGTGCCAGCAGCTTCCCGGACGGCAACGGCTACACCTTC. It translates to CASSFPDGNGYTF.

This clonotype was counted at least ten times. This rearrangement joins TRBV6-5 to TRBJ2-1; tentative D call: TRBD1 (5 bases). V was pared by 2 bases and J by 10 bases, with 15 bases between. This CDR3 has 14 residues. Germline values: CDR1 MNHEY, CDR2 SVGAGI. CDR3 nucleotides: TGTGCCAGCAGTTACAGGGCCCCGTGGGGCGAGCAGTTCTTC. It yields the protein CASSYRAPWGEQFF.

This clonotype was seen at least ten times. J is TRBJ1-1 and V is TRBV5-6, with D hard to call. The CDR3 is made up of 16 amino acids. Per germline, CDR1 SGHDT and CDR2 YYEEEE. V was clipped by 4 bases and J by 0 bases, with 16 bases between them. CDR3 sequence (DNA): TGTGCCAGCAGCCTTGAGACGGCGGGGTTGAACACTGAAGCTTTCTTT. Translated, it gives CASSLETAGLNTEAFF.

This clonotype was seen at least ten times. This CDR3 is CSAKNRLLGIYEQYF. CDR3 DNA sequence: TGCAGTGCTAAGAATCGACTCCTCGGGATATACGAGCAGTACTTC. The gene calls are TRBV20-1 and TRBJ2-7, with D possibly TRBD2 on 5 matching bases. Germline V gene sequence: CDR1 DFQATT, CDR2 SNEGSKA (reference sequence). Trimming removed 4 bases from V and 4 bases from J, with 20 bases in between. The CDR3 runs 15 residues.

This clonotype has at least ten counts. The chain has TRBV20-1 and TRBJ2-3; TRBD1 matches at 8 bases. Germline-derived CDR1 and CDR2 are DFQATT and SNEGSKA (reference sequence). The length of the CDR3 is 14 residues. The V and J ends lost 5 bases and 4 bases, in that order; junction bases with no gene match: 8. The CDR3 is CSASQGAGADTQYF. CDR3 nucleotides: TGCAGTGCTTCCCAGGGGGCAGGGGCAGATACGCAGTATTTT.

At least ten counts were recorded for this clonotype. J is TRBJ2-3 and V is TRBV4-3; D is undetermined. V was trimmed by 0 bases and J by 2 bases, leaving 6 bases between them. The CDR3 is 14 amino acids. Germline CDR1 reads LGHNA; CDR2 reads YSLEER. The CDR3, as DNA: TGCGCCAGCAGCCAAGATCTAAACACAGATACGCAGTATTTT. Amino acids: CASSQDLNTDTQYF.

This clonotype has only a few counts. J is TRBJ2-2 and V is TRBV6-1; TRBD2 agrees at 9 bases. J lost 6 bases, V lost 10 bases, and 15 bases had no gene match. The CDR3 consists of 16 residues. The germline CDR1 and CDR2 sequences are MNHNS and SASEGT. CDR3 residues: CATQDAGGRLAGELFF. In DNA form, the CDR3 reads TGTGCCACCCAGGACGCGGGAGGGCGCTTGGCCGGGGAGCTGTTTTTT.

This clonotype was picked up many times. The chain uses TRBV20-1 and TRBJ1-6; TRBD1 agrees at 9 bases. Trimming took 8 bases from V and 9 from J; bases not matched to a gene: 8. The CDR3 covers 13 residues. From germline, CDR1 is DFQATT and CDR2 SNEGSKA (reference sequence). This chain's CDR3 is CSPRDRAGSPLHF. In DNA, the CDR3 is TGCAGTCCGAGGGACAGGGCGGGTTCACCCCTCCACTTT.

There are a few counts of this clonotype. The chain recombines TRBV20-1 with TRBJ2-1, with D tentatively TRBD2 (6 bases). Trimming left V 1 base short and J 7 bases short, with 14 bases between. The germline CDR1 and CDR2 sequences are DFQATT and SNEGSKA (reference sequence). The CDR3 is made up of 14 amino acids. The CDR3 region is CSARATYRENEQFF. The CDR3 nucleotides read TGCAGTGCTAGAGCTACTTATCGGGAGAATGAGCAGTTCTTC.

This clonotype was counted between two and nine times. J is TRBJ2-7 and V is TRBV7-6; the D gene is possibly TRBD1 (5 bases). V was shortened by 4 bases and J by 1 base, with 11 bases between the two germline ends. The CDR3 is 14 amino acids. Germline V gene data show CDR1 as SGHVS and CDR2 as FNYEAQ. For the CDR3, the DNA is TGTGCCAGCAGCTCTCAGGGATTGTCCTACGAGCAGTACTTC. Residues: CASSSQGLSYEQYF. Complete variable domain (other parts from reference TRBV7-6 and TRBJ2-7): GAGVSQSPRYKVTKRGQDVALRCDPISGHVSLYWYRQALGQGPEFLTYFNYEAQQDKSGLPNDRFSAERPEGSISTLTIQRTEQRDSAMYRCASSSQGLSYEQYFGPGTRLTVT.

The rearrangement links TRBV6-5 to TRBJ2-1, with TRBD2 matching over 11 bases. The CDR3 covers 16 residues. The V segment lost 5 bases and the J segment 6 bases; nucleotides outside the gene matches: 9. Germline V CDR1 and CDR2: MNHEY, SVGAGI. The CDR3 region has the DNA TGTGCCAGCAGTCCCTGGACTAGCGGGCGCTCCAATGAGCAGTTCTTC. Translated: CASSPWTSGRSNEQFF.

This clonotype was recorded many times. V usage is TRBV28 and J usage is TRBJ1-5; possible D gene TRBD1, 5 bases. Per the germline V gene, CDR1 is MDHEN and CDR2 is SYDVKM. Trimming removed 6 bases from V and 0 bases from J, with 9 bases in between. The length of the CDR3 is 14 residues. The CDR3 DNA reads TGTGCCAGCAGGCAGGGTTATAGCAATCAGCCCCAGCATTTT. Protein product: CASRQGYSNQPQHF.

This clonotype was picked up many times. The chain links TRBV6-1 to TRBJ1-2; D gene ambiguous. In germline, CDR1 is MNHNS, CDR2 SASEGT. This CDR3 contains 16 residues. Trimming left V 7 bases short and J 0 bases short, with 18 bases between. The CDR3 sequence is CASTGASPRPNYGYTF. In DNA form, the CDR3 reads TGTGCCAGCACCGGAGCCTCTCCTCGTCCTAACTATGGCTACACCTTC.

The gene calls are TRBV7-6 and TRBJ1-5; D gene unclear. Trimming pared 2 bases from V and 1 base from J, leaving 9 bases between. Looked up from germline, CDR1 is SGHVS and CDR2 is FNYEAQ. CDR3 length: 15 amino acids. The CDR3 bases are TGTGCCAGCAGCTTAAATGCCCGGAGCAATCAGCCCCAGCATTTT. Amino acids: CASSLNARSNQPQHF.